This TCR beta chain was identified during a study of blood T cell repertoires in COVID-19. Turning to the study itself: Samples of COVID-19 (acute and convalescent) were obtained from the United States, Italy and Spain. Sample material is recorded as cDNA or gDNA derived from T cells, B-cell-depleted T cells, or PBMCs.

V lost 6 bases, J lost 6 bases, and 6 bases stayed unmatched. Germline-derived CDR1 and CDR2 are MNHEY and SVGAGI. This CDR3 contains 14 residues. The protocol was immunoSEQ multiplex PCR, while the TCRdb copy is restricted to in-frame clones and leaves out a portion. This sample has 250,000 to 300,000 clones, with about 76% found just once. The V gene is TRBV6-5, the J gene TRBJ2-2; TRBD1 matches 8 bases. This TCR came from a woman aged 55-69 years with active or convalescent COVID-19. The specimen sequenced was peripheral blood. The CDR3 sequence is CASRPQGAPGELFF. The CDR3 DNA reads TGTGCCAGCAGGCCTCAGGGGGCCCCCGGGGAGCTGTTTTTT.